Listed here is a single T cell receptor beta chain. Its antigen is unknown. All donors were Caucasian adults living in Nashville, Tennessee. The V gene lost 1 base and the J gene lost 4 bases, with 14 bases spanning the gap. This CDR3 is built from 16 residues. Germline loops: CDR1 MNHEY, CDR2 SMNVEV (reference sequence). This sample is drawn from a study of shared clonotypes between healthy human individuals. Study-wide findings and caveats: Generation of non-shared clonotypes was less probable than generation of clonotypes shared by all four donors. Though the depth was large, rarefaction showed that sorted-subset sequencing was incomplete. Naive subsets usually exceeded memory subsets in estimated richness.

Profiling relied on immunoSEQ multiplex PCR, and the TCRdb table lists in-frame clones only, not all of them. The data hold some 320,000 clones, with around nine tenths observed a single time. This TCR was recovered from a young man in good health. J is TRBJ2-1 and V is TRBV27; possible D gene TRBD2, 6 bases. Input material: memory CD8+ T cells sorted from blood. Subset: CD45RO+ cells pooled with CCR7-negative TemRA cells. The CDR3 sequence: CASSLWGDRFYNEQFF. In DNA, the CDR3 is TGTGCCAGCAGTTTATGGGGGGATCGCTTTTACAATGAGCAGTTCTTC.